This entry lists 7 T cell receptor beta chains sequenced from one sample in a study of blood T cell repertoires in COVID-19. The assay was immunoSEQ multiplex PCR, and TCRdb's table has in-frame clones only and misses some. The sample lists more than 120,000 clones, approximately 90% occurring once. Sequencing was performed on peripheral blood. All receptors come from a woman aged 50 to 60 with active or convalescent COVID-19.

CDR3 nucleotides: TGTGCCAGCAGTTTTGCAGGGTCAGGGATGGAGACCCAGTACTTC. Encoded protein: CASSFAGSGMETQYF. This rearrangement joins TRBV28 to TRBJ2-5; D possibly corresponds to TRBD1 (5 bases). Germline lookup yields CDR1 MDHEN and CDR2 SYDVKM. This CDR3 region has 15 residues. Trimming removed 3 bases from V and 5 bases from J, with 16 bases in between. Complete variable domain (other parts from reference TRBV28 and TRBJ2-5): DVKVTQSSRYLVKRTGEKVFLECVQDMDHENMFWYRQDPGLGLRLIYFSYDVKMKEKGDIPEGYSVSREKKERFSLILESASTNQTSMYLCASSFAGSGMETQYFGPGTRLLVL.

This clone was seen just once. This chain joins TRBV12-5 and TRBJ2-7, with 10 nucleotides matching TRBD1. Germline trimming cut 5 bases from V and 2 bases from J; bases unmatched to any gene: 3. Germline loops: CDR1 LGHNT, CDR2 FRNRAP. The CDR3 extends over 14 amino acids. As DNA, the CDR3 is TGTGCTAGTGGTCGGACAGGGGGGGCCTACGAGCAGTACTTC. Protein: CASGRTGGAYEQYF.

The CDR3 DNA reads TGTGCCAGCAGCTTAGCGGGAGGAAGTTTGATCACTGAAGCTTTCTTT. Translating gives CASSLAGGSLITEAFF. The chain has TRBV7-2 and TRBJ1-1; D is unresolved. CDR1 is SGHTA, CDR2 FQGNSA, per germline. Trimming cost V 0 bases and J 4 bases, with 15 bases left between them. This CDR3 has 16 residues.

The chain combines TRBV6-5 with TRBJ2-4; 9 nucleotides agree with TRBD1. The CDR3 contains 14 residues. Germline trimming cut 0 bases from V and 6 bases from J; bases unmatched to any gene: 0. Germline V gives CDR1 MNHEY, CDR2 SVGAGI. CDR3 protein: CASSYSGQGNIQYF. In nucleotides, the CDR3 is TGTGCCAGCAGTTACTCGGGACAGGGAAACATTCAGTACTTC.

This sequence joins TRBV5-4 and TRBJ2-5; no reliable D call. Trimming stripped 4 bases from V and 1 base from J, with 17 bases between. The CDR3 is 16 residues long. From germline, CDR1 is SGHNT and CDR2 YYREEE (reference sequence). The CDR3 here is CASSPQLAEPQETQYF. As DNA, the CDR3 is TGTGCCAGCAGCCCCCAGTTGGCGGAGCCCCAAGAGACCCAGTACTTC.

The CDR3 region has the DNA TGTGCCAGCAGTGCAATTGGGAGGACAGGTATCACTGAAGCTTTCTTT. This codes for CASSAIGRTGITEAFF. The rearrangement links TRBV6-1 to TRBJ1-1; 7 bases are a match to TRBD1. The germline gives CDR1 MNHNS, CDR2 SASEGT. V shed 4 bases and J 4 bases; nucleotides not matched to a gene: 12. CDR3 size: 16 residues.

V gene TRBV5-1 combines with J gene TRBJ2-2; D call uncertain. This CDR3 spans 15 amino acids. V lost 2 bases to trimming and J lost 2 bases, with 10 bases between them. Germline CDR1 reads SGHRS; CDR2 reads YFSETQ. CDR3 residues: CASSLSTANTGELFF. Here the CDR3 DNA reads TGCGCCAGCAGCTTATCTACAGCTAACACCGGGGAGCTGTTTTTT. The whole variable domain, remainder taken from reference TRBV5-1 and TRBJ2-2, is KAGVTQTPRYLIKTRGQQVTLSCSPISGHRSVSWYQQTPGQGLQFLFEYFSETQRNKGNFPGRFSGRQFSNSRSEMNVSTLELGDSALYLCASSLSTANTGELFFGEGSRLTVL.